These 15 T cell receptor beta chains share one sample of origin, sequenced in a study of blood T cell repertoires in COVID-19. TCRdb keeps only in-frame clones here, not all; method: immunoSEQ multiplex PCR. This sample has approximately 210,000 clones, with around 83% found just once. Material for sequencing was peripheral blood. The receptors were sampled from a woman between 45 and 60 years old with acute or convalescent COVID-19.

Written as DNA, the CDR3 is TGTGCCAGCAGCTTGGGACTAGCGGGAGGGCGGGGGCATACGCAGTATTTT. It is translated as CASSLGLAGGRGHTQYF. The chain couples TRBV7-2 to TRBJ2-3; 16 bases fit TRBD2. Germline assignment: CDR1 SGHTA and CDR2 FQGNSA. Germline trimming cut 3 bases from V and 7 bases from J; bases unmatched to any gene: 7. The CDR3 is 17 residues long.

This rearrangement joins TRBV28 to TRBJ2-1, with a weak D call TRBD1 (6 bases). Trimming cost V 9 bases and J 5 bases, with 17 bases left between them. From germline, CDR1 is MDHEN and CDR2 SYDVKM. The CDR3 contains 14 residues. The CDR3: CASRTGSPHNEQFF. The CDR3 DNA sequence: TGTGCCAGTCGAACAGGGAGTCCCCACAATGAGCAGTTCTTC.

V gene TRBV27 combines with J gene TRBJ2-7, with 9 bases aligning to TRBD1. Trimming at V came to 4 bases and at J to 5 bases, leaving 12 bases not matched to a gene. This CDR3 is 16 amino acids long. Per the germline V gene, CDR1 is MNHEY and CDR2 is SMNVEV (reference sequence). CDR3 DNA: TGTGCCAGCAGTTCGAGCTCCGGGACAGGGCGGAACGAGCAGTACTTC. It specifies CASSSSSGTGRNEQYF.

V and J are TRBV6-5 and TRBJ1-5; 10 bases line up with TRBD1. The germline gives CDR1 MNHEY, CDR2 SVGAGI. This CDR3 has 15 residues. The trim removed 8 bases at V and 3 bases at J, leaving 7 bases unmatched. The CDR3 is CASRGGTGVNQPQHF. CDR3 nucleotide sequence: TGTGCCAGCCGAGGGGGGACAGGGGTCAATCAGCCCCAGCATTTT.

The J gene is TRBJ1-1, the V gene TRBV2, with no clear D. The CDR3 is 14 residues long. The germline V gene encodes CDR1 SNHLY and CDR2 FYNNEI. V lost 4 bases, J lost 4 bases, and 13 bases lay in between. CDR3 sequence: CASSGRLTSTEAFF. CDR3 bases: TGTGCCAGCAGTGGGCGACTAACCAGCACTGAAGCTTTCTTT.

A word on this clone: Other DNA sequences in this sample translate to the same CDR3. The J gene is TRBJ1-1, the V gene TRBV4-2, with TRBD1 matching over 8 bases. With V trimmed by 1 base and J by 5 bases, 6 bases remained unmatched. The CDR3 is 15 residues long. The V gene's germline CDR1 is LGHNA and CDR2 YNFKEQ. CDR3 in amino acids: CASSQARTGGTEAFF. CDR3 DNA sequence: TGTGCCAGCAGCCAAGCGAGAACAGGGGGGACTGAAGCTTTCTTT.

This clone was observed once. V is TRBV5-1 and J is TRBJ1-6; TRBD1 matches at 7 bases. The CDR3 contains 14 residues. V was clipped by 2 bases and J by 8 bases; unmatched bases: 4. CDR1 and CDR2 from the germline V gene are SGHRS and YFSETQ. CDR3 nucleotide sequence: TGCGCCAGCAGCTTACAGGGGAAGGATTCACCCCTCCACTTT. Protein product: CASSLQGKDSPLHF. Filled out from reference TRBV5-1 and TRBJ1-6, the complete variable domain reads KAGVTQTPRYLIKTRGQQVTLSCSPISGHRSVSWYQQTPGQGLQFLFEYFSETQRNKGNFPGRFSGRQFSNSRSEMNVSTLELGDSALYLCASSLQGKDSPLHFGNGTRLTVT.

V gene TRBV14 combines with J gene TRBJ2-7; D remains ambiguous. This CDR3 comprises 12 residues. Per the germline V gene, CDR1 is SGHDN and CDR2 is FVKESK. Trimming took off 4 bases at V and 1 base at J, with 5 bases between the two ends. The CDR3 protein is CASSPTSYEQYF. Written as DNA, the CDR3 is TGTGCCAGCAGCCCCACTTCCTACGAGCAGTACTTC.

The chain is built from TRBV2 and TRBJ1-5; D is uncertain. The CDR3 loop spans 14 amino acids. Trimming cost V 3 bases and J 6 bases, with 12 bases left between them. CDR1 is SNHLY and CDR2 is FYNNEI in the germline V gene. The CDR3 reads CASSESGRSQPQHF. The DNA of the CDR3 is TGTGCCAGCAGTGAGTCGGGAAGAAGTCAGCCCCAGCATTTT.

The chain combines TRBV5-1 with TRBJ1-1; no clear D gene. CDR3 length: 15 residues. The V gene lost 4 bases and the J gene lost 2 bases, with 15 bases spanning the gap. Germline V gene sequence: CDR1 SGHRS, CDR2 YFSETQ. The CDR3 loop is CASSINGDANTEAFF. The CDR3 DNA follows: TGCGCCAGCAGCATCAACGGGGATGCAAACACTGAAGCTTTCTTT.

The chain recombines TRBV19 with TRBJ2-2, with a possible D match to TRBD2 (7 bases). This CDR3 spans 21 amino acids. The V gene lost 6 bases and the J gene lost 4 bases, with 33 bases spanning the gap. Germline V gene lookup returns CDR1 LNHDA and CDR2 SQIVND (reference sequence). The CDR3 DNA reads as TGTGCCAGTAGAACAGTACGGGTTGGACGGGGGGCGGGGGCGGCCACCGGGGAGCTGTTTTTT. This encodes CASRTVRVGRGAGAATGELFF.

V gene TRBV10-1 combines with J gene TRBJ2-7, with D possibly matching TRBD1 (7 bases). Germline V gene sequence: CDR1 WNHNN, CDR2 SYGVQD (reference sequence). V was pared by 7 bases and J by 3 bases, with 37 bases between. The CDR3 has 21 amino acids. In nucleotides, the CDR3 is TGCGCCAGCACGGTGGCAGAGGAGGAGGGGGACAGCACTGACGCTAACTACGAGCAGTACTTC. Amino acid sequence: CASTVAEEEGDSTDANYEQYF.

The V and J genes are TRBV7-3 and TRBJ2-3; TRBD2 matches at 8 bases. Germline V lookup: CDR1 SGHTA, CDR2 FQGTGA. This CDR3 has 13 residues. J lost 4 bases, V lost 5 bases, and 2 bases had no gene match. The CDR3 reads CASSLGRADTQYF. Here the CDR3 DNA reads TGTGCCAGCAGCCTCGGGAGGGCAGATACGCAGTATTTT.

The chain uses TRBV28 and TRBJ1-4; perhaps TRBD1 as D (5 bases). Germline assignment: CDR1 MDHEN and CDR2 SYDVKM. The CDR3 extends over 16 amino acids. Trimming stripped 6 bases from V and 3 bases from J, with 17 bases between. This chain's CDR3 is CASSLAQGGPNEKLFF. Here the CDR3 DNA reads TGTGCCAGCAGCCTCGCCCAGGGTGGGCCTAATGAAAAACTGTTTTTT.

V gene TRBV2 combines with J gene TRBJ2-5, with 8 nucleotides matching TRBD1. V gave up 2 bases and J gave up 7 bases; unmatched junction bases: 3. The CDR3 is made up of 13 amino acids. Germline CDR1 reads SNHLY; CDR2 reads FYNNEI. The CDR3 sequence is CASSEQGAGTQYF. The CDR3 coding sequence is TGTGCCAGCAGTGAACAGGGGGCCGGGACCCAGTACTTC.